Sequencing of this TCR beta chain was carried out in a study of blood T cells in healthy people across ages. Study-wide points: Age advanced and TCR beta diversity per million T cells fell, roughly linearly.

About this clonotype: Its antigen is currently unknown. At one boundary the junction diverges from the germline segment, which might be a read error.

The donors, all healthy, were Caucasians living in Russia, aged roughly 6 to 90. Together with a sample-barcoded 5' primer, a J-beta primer mix was included in a second PCR lasting roughly 6 to 12 cycles. Each of the samples gave a minimum of 3 million paired-end reads that contained CDR3. Each CDR3 protein gets one entry after TCRdb re-called the 5' RACE reads with MiXCR. This sample carries over 600,000 distinct CDR3 sequences, around 21% of them seen once, and the ten largest clones take more than 3%. Input material: blood. The TCR originated in a man aged 65-85 years in good health.

This CDR3 reads CACSADNEQFF. The CDR3 coding sequence is TGTGCCTGCAGCGCAGACAATGAGCAGTTCTTC. J is TRBJ2-1 and V is TRBV9; D is uncertain. From germline, CDR1 is SGDLS and CDR2 YYNGEE. This CDR3 has 11 amino acids. The variable domain in full, with the rest retrieved from reference TRBV9 and TRBJ2-1, is DSGVTQTPKHLITATGQRVTLRCSPRSGDLSVYWYQQSLDQGLQFLIQYYNGEERAKGNILERFSAQQFPDLHSELNLSSLELGDSALYFCACSADNEQFFGPGTRLTVL.